The subject of this entry is one T cell receptor beta chain. The entry originates in a study of blood T cell repertoires in COVID-19. Some clones are missing from TCRdb's copy, which holds only in-frame ones; the method was immunoSEQ multiplex PCR. The sample yields roughly 220,000 clones, 84% seen once. The V and J ends lost 6 bases and 0 bases respectively, with 29 bases between them. Germline V lookup: CDR1 MDHEN, CDR2 SYDVKM. The length of the CDR3 is 20 residues. V and J are TRBV28 and TRBJ1-1; TRBD1 is a possible D gene (5 bases). The sample was peripheral blood. This TCR came from a man under 40 with active or convalescent COVID-19. DNA of the CDR3: TGTGCCAGCAGCCTACCCCCCTGGCGTCCGACAGAAACTATGAACACTGAAGCTTTCTTT. Its translation: CASSLPPWRPTETMNTEAFF.